These 5 T cell receptor beta chains came from one sample sequenced in a study of regulatory T cells in long-lasting Graves disease. The authors built TCR beta libraries using iRepertoire HTBI primers and Arm-PCR of CDR3 regions. A single record per CDR3 protein comes from TCRdb applying MiXCR to the multiplex PCR reads. In the table there are roughly 520,000 distinct CDR3 sequences, more than 10% of which are singletons. Time point described: newly diagnosed GD, antithyroid drugs for less than 3 months. There was RNA extracted from PBMCs, and the TCR library was made from it. These data were likewise used in another study, on T cells in Graves' hyperthyroidism and ophthalmopathy.

The sequencing here drew on peripheral blood mononuclear cells (PBMCs), taken at new diagnosis, from a patient treated with antithyroid drugs. The receptor set was obtained from a woman aged 30 to 39 with Graves disease.

This clonotype has ten or more counts. This chain uses TRBV9 with TRBJ1-1; no clear D. This CDR3 spans 14 amino acids. Germline V gene data show CDR1 as SGDLS and CDR2 as YYNGEE. Trimming removed 2 bases at V and 2 bases at J, with 10 bases between. The CDR3 loop is CASSVSHHNTEAFF. Here the CDR3 DNA reads TGTGCCAGCAGCGTTTCCCACCACAACACTGAAGCTTTCTTT.

This clonotype came up a few times. The genes are TRBV20-1 and TRBJ2-7, with D possibly matching TRBD1 (5 bases). The CDR3 is made up of 13 amino acids. V shed 6 bases and J shed 0 bases, with 12 bases lying between them. Germline V lookup: CDR1 DFQATT, CDR2 SNEGSKA (reference sequence). The CDR3 protein is CSALTDTSYEQYF. The CDR3 coding sequence is TGCAGTGCCCTTACGGACACCTCCTACGAGCAGTACTTC.

This clonotype came up once. A read error likely explains this, since a far larger clone differs by one base. The chain employs TRBV11-3 and TRBJ2-1, with D uncertain. The CDR3 consists of 14 residues. Looked up from germline, CDR1 is SGHNT and CDR2 is YENEEA. The CDR3 DNA reads as TGTGCCAGCAGCTTAGGAGGATTCAGCAATGAGCCGTTCTTC. Amino acids: CASSLGGFSNEPFF.

This clonotype occurred many times. The CDR3 region is CASSPSGEAGEFF. CDR3 sequence (DNA): TGTGCCAGCTCACCATCAGGAGAAGCCGGAGAGTTCTTC. The V gene is TRBV18, the J gene TRBJ2-1; no clear D gene. V was shortened by 2 bases and J by 14 bases, with 16 bases between the two germline ends. Germline V gene data show CDR1 as KGHSH and CDR2 as LQKENI. The CDR3 extends over 13 amino acids.

Remarks on this clonotype: This may come from a read error, since a much larger clone is one base off. The chain recombines TRBV7-8 with TRBJ2-1; maybe TRBD2 (6 bases). The CDR3 has 14 amino acids. V gave up 2 bases and J gave up 3 bases, with 8 bases separating them. Germline V lookup: CDR1 SGHVS, CDR2 FQNEAQ. CDR3 DNA sequence: TGTGCCAGCAGCTTATCGGACTACTACAATGAGCAGTTCTTC. Protein: CASSLSDYYNEQFF.